The clone carrying this TCR beta chain was counted only a few times. Its antigen is as yet unknown. Samples came from healthy bone marrow donors. This sample stems from a study of cytomegalovirus exposure and HLA in healthy donors. Study outcomes and limitations: Analysis was performed later, and it showed HLA-associated TCR beta chains to be more clonally expanded than equally common others.

PCR involved 60 Vbeta and 13 Jbeta primers. Libraries were prepared by immunoSEQ multiplex PCR; TCRdb keeps only in-frame clonotypes and omits some of them. In the table there are roughly 290,000 clones, over 85% of which are singletons. Sequencing was carried out using PBMCs. This clonotype originated in a woman in her late teens or twenties in good health and CMV-seronegative.

The CDR3 reads CASSLGSGIGELFF. The DNA of the CDR3 is TGCGCCAGCAGCCTAGGGAGCGGAATCGGGGAGCTGTTTTTT. The gene calls are TRBV5-1 and TRBJ2-2, with D possibly TRBD2 on 5 matching bases. The V gene lost 4 bases and the J gene lost 7 bases, with 14 bases spanning the gap. CDR3 size: 14 residues. Germline V CDR1 and CDR2: SGHRS, YFSETQ.